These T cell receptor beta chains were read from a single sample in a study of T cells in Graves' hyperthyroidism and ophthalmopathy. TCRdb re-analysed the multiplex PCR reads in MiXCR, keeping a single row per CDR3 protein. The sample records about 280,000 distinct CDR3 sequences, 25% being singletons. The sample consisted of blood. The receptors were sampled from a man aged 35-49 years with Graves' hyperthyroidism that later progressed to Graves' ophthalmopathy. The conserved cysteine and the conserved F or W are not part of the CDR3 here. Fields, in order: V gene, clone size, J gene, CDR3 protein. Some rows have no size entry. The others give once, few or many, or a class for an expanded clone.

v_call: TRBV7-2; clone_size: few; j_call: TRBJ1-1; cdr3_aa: ASSLQGARTEAF
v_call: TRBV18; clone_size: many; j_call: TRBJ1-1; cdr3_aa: ASSLLGGTAEAF
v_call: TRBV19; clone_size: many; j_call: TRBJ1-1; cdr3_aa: ASEQSWGTEAF
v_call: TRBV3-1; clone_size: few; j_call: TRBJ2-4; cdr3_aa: ASSPRVAVNKNIQY
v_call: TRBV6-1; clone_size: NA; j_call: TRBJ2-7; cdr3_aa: ASRIDRDYEQY
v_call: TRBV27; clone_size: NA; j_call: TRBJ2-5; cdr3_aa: VSSFAAGGYQEAQY
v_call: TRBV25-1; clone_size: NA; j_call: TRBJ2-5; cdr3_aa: ASSQPGTGWQETQY
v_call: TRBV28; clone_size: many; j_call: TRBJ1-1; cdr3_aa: ASSSDIEAF
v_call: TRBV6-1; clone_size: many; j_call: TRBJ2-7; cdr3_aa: ASSEAVSSGSSYEQY
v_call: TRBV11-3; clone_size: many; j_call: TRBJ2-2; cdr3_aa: ASSISGTNTGELF
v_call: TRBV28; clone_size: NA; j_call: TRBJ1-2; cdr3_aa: ASSLTEGYGYT
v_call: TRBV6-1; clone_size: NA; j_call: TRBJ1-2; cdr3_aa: ASRPQGVGGYT
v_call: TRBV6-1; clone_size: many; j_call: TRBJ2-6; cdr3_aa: ASSEAPGASGANVLT
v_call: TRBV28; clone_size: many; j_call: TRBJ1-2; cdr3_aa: ASRRGGYT
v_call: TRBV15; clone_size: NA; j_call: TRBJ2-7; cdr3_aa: ATSRAGAGLGLEQY
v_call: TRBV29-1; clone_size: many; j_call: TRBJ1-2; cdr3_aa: SVLGRDYGYT
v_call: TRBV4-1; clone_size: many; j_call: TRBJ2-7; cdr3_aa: ASSQVASDLSYEQY
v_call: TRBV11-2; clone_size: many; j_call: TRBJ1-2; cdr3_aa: ASDNSYGYT
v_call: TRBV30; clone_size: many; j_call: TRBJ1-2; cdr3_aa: AWSASGRHGYT
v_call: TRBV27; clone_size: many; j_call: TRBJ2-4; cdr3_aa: ASGKGLLSIQY
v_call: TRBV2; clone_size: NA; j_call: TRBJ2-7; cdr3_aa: ASSVKGYEQY
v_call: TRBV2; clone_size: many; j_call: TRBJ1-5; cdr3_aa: ASSTMGPNQPQH
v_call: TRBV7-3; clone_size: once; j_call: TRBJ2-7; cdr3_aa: ASSTASGSYEQY
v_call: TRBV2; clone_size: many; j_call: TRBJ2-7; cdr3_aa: ASSRMSTSVYEQY
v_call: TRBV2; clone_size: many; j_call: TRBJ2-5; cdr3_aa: ASSGLGLYQETQY
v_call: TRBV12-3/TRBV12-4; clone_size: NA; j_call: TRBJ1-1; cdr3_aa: VSSPGPRMKAF
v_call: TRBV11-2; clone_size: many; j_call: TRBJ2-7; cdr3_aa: ASSSYRRSGKY
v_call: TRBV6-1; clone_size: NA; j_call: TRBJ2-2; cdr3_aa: ASTDAAGGPGELF
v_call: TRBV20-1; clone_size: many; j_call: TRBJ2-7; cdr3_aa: SARSPFEQY
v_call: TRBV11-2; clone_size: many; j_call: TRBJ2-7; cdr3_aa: ASRPGGYEQY
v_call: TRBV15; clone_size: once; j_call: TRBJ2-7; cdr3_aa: ATSRDLGTGSGYEQY
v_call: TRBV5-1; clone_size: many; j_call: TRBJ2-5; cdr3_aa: ASSRTGTDFKTQY
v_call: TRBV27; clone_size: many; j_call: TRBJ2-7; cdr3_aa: ASRPFTGGDYEQY
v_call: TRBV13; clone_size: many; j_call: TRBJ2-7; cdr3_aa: ASSLRAITPEQY
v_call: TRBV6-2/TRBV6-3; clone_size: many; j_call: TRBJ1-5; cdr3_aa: ASSRNRVVNQPQH
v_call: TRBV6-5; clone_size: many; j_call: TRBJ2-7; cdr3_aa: ASSYSYRPTYEQY
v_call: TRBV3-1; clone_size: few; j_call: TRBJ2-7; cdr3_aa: ASSKQKGRASYEQY